This T cell receptor beta chain was retrieved from a study of CD4 T cells in relation to SARS-CoV-2 and coronaviruses. TCRdb's copy holds only in-frame clones and misses some; the assay was immunoSEQ multiplex PCR. The sample yields around 31,000 clones, roughly 76% seen once. Remarks on this clone: Its specificity is not known.

V shed 8 bases, J shed 7 bases, and the junction held 2 bases outside the gene matches. From germline, CDR1 is SNHLY and CDR2 FYNNEI. The CDR3 loop spans 12 amino acids. V gene TRBV2 combines with J gene TRBJ1-6; 7 nucleotides agree with TRBD1. The sequenced material came from memory CD4+ T cells from PBMCs, cultured in vitro. This receptor was taken from an adult with COVID-19. Here the CDR3 DNA reads TGTGCCAGCCGGACAGGCAATTCACCCCTCCACTTT. Translation gives CASRTGNSPLHF.